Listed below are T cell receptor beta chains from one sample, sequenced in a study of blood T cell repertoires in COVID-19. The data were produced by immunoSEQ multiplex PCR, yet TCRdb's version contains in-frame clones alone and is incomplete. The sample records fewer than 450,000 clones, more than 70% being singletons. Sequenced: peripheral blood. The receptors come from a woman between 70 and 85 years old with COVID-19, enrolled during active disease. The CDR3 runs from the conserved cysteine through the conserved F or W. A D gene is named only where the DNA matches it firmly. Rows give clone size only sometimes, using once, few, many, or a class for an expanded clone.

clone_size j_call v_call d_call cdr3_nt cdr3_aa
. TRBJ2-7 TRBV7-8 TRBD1 TGTGCCAGCAGCTTAGTCGGGCAGGGGGCGCGGGAGCAGTACTTC CASSLVGQGAREQYF
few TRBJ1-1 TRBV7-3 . TGTGCCAGCAGCCGATACTCGACGGAGTACACTGAAGCTTTCTTT CASSRYSTEYTEAFF
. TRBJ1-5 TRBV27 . TGTGCCAGCAGTCTGAACAGGATTCAGCCCCAGCATTTT CASSLNRIQPQHF
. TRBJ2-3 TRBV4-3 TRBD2 TGCGCCAGCAGCCGAGTGCCGACTAGCGTGCCAGATACGCAGTATTTT CASSRVPTSVPDTQYF
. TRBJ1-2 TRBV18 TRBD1 TGTGCCAGCTCACGGACAGGGGAAGGCTACACCTTC CASSRTGEGYTF
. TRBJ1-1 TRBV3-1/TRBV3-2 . TGTGCCAGCAGCCAAATGGGGCGGGGAACTGAAGCTTTCTTT CASSQMGRGTEAFF
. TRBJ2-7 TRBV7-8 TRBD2 TGTGCCAGCAGCCCCAGACAGCGGGGGGAACACTACGAGCAGTACTTC CASSPRQRGEHYEQYF
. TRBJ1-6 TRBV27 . TGTGCCAGCAGTTTATACCGCCGGGTCGGGGGGAATTCACCCCTCCACTTT CASSLYRRVGGNSPLHF
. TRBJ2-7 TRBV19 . TGTGCCAGTAGTATAAGTTTCGGACAGCTCTACGAGCAGTACTTC CASSISFGQLYEQYF
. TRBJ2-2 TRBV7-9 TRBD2 TGTGCCAGCAGCTCCGGCGGGGGGCGGACCGGGGAGCTGTTTTTT CASSSGGGRTGELFF
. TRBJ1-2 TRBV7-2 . TGTGCCAGCAGCCCGCGCGGCCCGATAGCGCACTATGGCTACACCTTC CASSPRGPIAHYGYTF
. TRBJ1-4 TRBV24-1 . TGTGCCACCAGTGATACACAGGGTTCAGGTGAAAAACTGTTTTTT CATSDTQGSGEKLFF
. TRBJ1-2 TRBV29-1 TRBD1 TGCAGCGTTGAAGAGAGACAGGGGGGCGGCTACACCTTC CSVEERQGGGYTF
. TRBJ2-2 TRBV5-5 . TGTGCCAGCAGCTTTGAGGCCAGTACCGGGGAGCTGTTTTTT CASSFEASTGELFF
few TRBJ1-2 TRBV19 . TGTGCCAGTAGTATAGGGAGGTGGGACACCTCTAACTATGGCTACACCTTC CASSIGRWDTSNYGYTF
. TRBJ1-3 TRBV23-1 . TGCGCCAGCAGTCAAGGCGGAAACACCATATATTTT CASSQGGNTIYF
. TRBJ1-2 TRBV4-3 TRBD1 TGCGCCAGCAGCCATCCGGGACAGGGGGGATATGGCTACACCTTC CASSHPGQGGYGYTF
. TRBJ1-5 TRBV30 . TGTGCCTGGGGCGGGACTGCTCTTAATCAGCCCCAGCATTTT CAWGGTALNQPQHF
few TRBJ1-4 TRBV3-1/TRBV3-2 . TGTGCCAGCAGCCAAGATAGCCTCAATGAAAAACTGTTTTTT CASSQDSLNEKLFF
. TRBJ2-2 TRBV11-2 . TGTGCCAGCAGCCCCCGCCTTTGGAGGGCAGGGGAGCTGTTTTTT CASSPRLWRAGELFF
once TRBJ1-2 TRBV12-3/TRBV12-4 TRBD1 TGTGCCAGCAGCTTGCGGACAGGGAATGGCTACACCTTC CASSLRTGNGYTF
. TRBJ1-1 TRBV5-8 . TGTGCCAGCAGCCGTCCCTTCGGTGAAGCTTTCTTT CASSRPFGEAFF
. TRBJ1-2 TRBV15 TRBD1 TGTGCCACCAGCAGAGAGAGAATAGGGGGCCGGGGCTATGGCTACACCTTC CATSRERIGGRGYGYTF
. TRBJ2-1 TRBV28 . TGTGCCAGCAGTTTAACCAGGGTGGGTGATGAGCAGTTCTTC CASSLTRVGDEQFF
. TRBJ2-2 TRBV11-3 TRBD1 TGTGCCAGCAGCAGGGACAGGGGCACCGGGGAGCTGTTTTTT CASSRDRGTGELFF
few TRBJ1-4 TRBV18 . TGTGCCAGCTCACCCCGGGAGGGGAGTAATGAAAAACTGTTTTTT CASSPREGSNEKLFF
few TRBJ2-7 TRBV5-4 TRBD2 TGTGCCAGCAGCTTGGGACTAGCCCCTACCTACGAGCAGTACTTC CASSLGLAPTYEQYF
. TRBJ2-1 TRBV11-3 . TGTGCCAGCAGCTCCCAGGGAACATACAATGAGCAGTTCTTC CASSSQGTYNEQFF
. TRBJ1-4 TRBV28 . TGTGCCAGCAGTTTATCCAGGGGTGCAACTAATGAAAAACTGTTTTTT CASSLSRGATNEKLFF
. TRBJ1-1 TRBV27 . TGTGCCAGCTATCCTCTATTAGGGGACACTGAAGCTTTCTTT CASYPLLGDTEAFF
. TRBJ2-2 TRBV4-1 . TGCGCCAGCAGCCACTTCTCCGGAAGGGGCAGTCGGACCGGGGAGCTGTTTTTT CASSHFSGRGSRTGELFF
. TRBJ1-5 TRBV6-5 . TGTGCCAGCGGCACTCAGCCCCAGCATTTT CASGTQPQHF
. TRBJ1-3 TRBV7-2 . TGTGCCAGCAGCTTAATAGGAGCTGGAAACACCATATATTTT CASSLIGAGNTIYF
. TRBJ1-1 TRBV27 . TGTGCCAGCTGGGATTGGACAGATGAAGCTTTCTTT CASWDWTDEAFF
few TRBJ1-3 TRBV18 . TGTGCCAGCTCACAGGGGGACCCCTACTCTGGAAACACCATATATTTT CASSQGDPYSGNTIYF
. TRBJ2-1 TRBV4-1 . TGCGCCAGCAGCCCCCCGGGGCTAGCGTTTATCAATGAGCAGTTCTTC CASSPPGLAFINEQFF
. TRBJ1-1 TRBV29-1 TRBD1 TGCAGCGTTGGGAGGGGGCGAGCTTTCTTT CSVGRGRAFF
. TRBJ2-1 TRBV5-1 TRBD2 TGCGCCAGCAGCCTCCTAGCGGGGGGGTATGGTGAGCAGTTCTTC CASSLLAGGYGEQFF
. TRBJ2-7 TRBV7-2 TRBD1 TGTGCCAGCAGCTTAGTTGGGACAGGGGTAACCTACGAGCAGTACTTC CASSLVGTGVTYEQYF
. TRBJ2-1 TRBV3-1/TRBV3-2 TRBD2 TGTGCCAGCAGCCAGGGACTAGCGGGGGTCCGCAATGAGCAGTTCTTC CASSQGLAGVRNEQFF
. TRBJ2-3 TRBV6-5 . TGTGCCAGCAGTTACCCCTACACAGATACGCAGTATTTT CASSYPYTDTQYF
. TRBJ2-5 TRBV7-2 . TGTGCCAGCAGCTTAAACAGGGCCAGCCAAGAGACCCAGTACTTC CASSLNRASQETQYF
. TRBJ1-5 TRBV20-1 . TGCAGTGCTAGTAGGGGAGGGGGTGATCAGCCCCAGCATTTT CSASRGGGDQPQHF
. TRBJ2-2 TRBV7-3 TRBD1 TGTGCCAGCAGGGACAGGACAGGGTACGACACCGGGGAGCTGTTTTTT CASRDRTGYDTGELFF
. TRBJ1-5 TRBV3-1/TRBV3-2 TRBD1 TGTGCCAGCAGCTCCGGGACAGGGGGCAGCCAGCCCCAGCATTTT CASSSGTGGSQPQHF
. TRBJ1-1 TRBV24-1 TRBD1 TGTGCCACCAGTGAGGGTACAGGGGTGGCTTTCTTT CATSEGTGVAFF
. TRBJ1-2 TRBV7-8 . TGTGCCAGCAGCCTCACCGGGACACGGAGTAACTATGGCTACACCTTC CASSLTGTRSNYGYTF
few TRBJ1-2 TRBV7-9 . TGTGCCAGCCGGCGGGGTACTAACTATGGCTACACCTTC CASRRGTNYGYTF
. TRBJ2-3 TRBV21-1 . TGTGCCAGCAGCAGCCCGTATAGGGGTTGCCTTCCGCAGTATTTT CASSSPYRGCLPQYF
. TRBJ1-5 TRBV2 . TGTGCCAGCAGCAGGGCGGGGGAATATAGCAATCAGCCCCAGCATTTT CASSRAGEYSNQPQHF
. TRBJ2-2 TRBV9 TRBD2 TGTGCCAGCAGCCTAACACTAGCGGGGACCAACACCGGGGAGCTGTTTTTT CASSLTLAGTNTGELFF